The 7 T cell receptor beta chains reported below all come from one sample, sequenced in a study of T cells after yellow fever vaccination. TCRdb used MiXCR to reprocess the 5' RACE reads, holding one entry per CDR3 protein. Among 150,000 to 200,000 distinct CDR3 sequences listed, over 7% were seen once. Sequenced here: CD8+ T cells sorted from PBMCs, sampled 45 days after the yellow fever booster vaccination. The receptors shown here come from a man between 18 and 29 years old who received the YFV17D yellow fever vaccine.

V gene TRBV30 combines with J gene TRBJ2-7; D may be TRBD1 (7 bases). Germline loops: CDR1 GTSNPN, CDR2 SVGIG (reference sequence). CDR3 size: 13 residues. Trimming cost V 5 bases and J 6 bases, with 17 bases left between them. The CDR3 loop is CAWGRDQGGEQYF. CDR3 bases: TGTGCCTGGGGCCGGGACCAGGGGGGCGAGCAGTACTTC.

This clonotype was recorded a few times. The chain combines TRBV14 with TRBJ1-1; TRBD1 matches 7 bases. Germline V gene lookup returns CDR1 SGHDN and CDR2 FVKESK. V was pared by 1 base and J by 5 bases, with 7 bases of the junction left unmatched. The CDR3 length is 15 residues. The CDR3 DNA reads TGTGCCAGCAGCCAAGCCAGGACAGGTAAAACTGAAGCTTTCTTT. This codes for CASSQARTGKTEAFF.

The table lists this clonotype with a few counts. V usage is TRBV6-5 and J usage is TRBJ2-5; 12 nucleotides match TRBD2. V dropped 3 bases and J dropped 0; count of bases not matched to a gene: 2. CDR3 size: 16 residues. Germline V gene sequence: CDR1 MNHEY, CDR2 SVGAGI. CDR3 in amino acids: CASSYRTSGDQETQYF. The DNA for the CDR3 is TGTGCCAGCAGTTATCGGACTAGCGGGGACCAAGAGACCCAGTACTTC.

The table lists this clonotype with many counts. V and J are TRBV5-1 and TRBJ2-2; 8 bases agree with TRBD1. The V segment lost 4 bases and the J segment 4 bases; nucleotides outside the gene matches: 6. Germline V gene lookup returns CDR1 SGHRS and CDR2 YFSETQ. The CDR3 spans 15 residues. CDR3 nucleotides: TGCGCCAGCAGCGCAACTCAGGGGGCCACCGGGGAGCTGTTTTTT. This gives the protein CASSATQGATGELFF.

The gene calls are TRBV24-1 and TRBJ2-2; no clear D gene. The CDR3 sequence is 15 residues long. V was cut by 7 bases and J by 0 bases, with 11 bases left in between. Germline V gives CDR1 KGHDR, CDR2 SFDVKD. CDR3 amino acids: CATRSDTTNTGELFF. The CDR3 coding sequence is TGTGCCACCAGAAGCGACACAACGAACACCGGGGAGCTGTTTTTT.

This clonotype came up a few times. The gene calls are TRBV3-1 and TRBJ1-1; D is unresolved. The CDR3 extends over 13 amino acids. V was shortened by 1 base and J by 5 bases, with 8 bases between the two germline ends. CDR1 LGHDT and CDR2 YNNKEL come from the germline V gene (reference sequence). The CDR3 coding sequence is TGTGCCAGCAGCCAAGCTATAGGTACTGAAGCTTTCTTT. Protein product: CASSQAIGTEAFF.

The V and J genes are TRBV9 and TRBJ2-1; 8 nucleotides agree with TRBD2. V trimming: 0 bases; J trimming: 2 bases; junction bases outside the gene matches: 4. This CDR3 contains 16 residues. Germline V gene lookup returns CDR1 SGDLS and CDR2 YYNGEE. The CDR3: CASSVDGGEPYNEQFF. In DNA form, the CDR3 reads TGTGCCAGCAGCGTAGACGGGGGGGAACCCTACAATGAGCAGTTCTTC.